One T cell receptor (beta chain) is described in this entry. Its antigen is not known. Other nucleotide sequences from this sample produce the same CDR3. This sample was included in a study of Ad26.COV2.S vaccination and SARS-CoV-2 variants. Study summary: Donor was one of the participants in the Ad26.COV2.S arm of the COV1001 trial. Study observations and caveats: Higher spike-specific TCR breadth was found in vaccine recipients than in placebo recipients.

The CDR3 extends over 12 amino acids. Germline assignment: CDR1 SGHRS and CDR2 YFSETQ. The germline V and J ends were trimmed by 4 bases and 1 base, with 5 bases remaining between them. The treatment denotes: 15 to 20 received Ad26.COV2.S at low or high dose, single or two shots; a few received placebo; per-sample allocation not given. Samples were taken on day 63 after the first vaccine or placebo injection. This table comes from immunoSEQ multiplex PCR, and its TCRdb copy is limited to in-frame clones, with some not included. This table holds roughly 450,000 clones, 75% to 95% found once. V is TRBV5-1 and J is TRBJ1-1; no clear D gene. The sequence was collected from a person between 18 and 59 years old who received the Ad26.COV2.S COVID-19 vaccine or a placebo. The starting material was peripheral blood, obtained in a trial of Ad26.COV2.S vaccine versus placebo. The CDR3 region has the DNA TGCGCCAGCAGCCCAGGGAACACTGAAGCTTTCTTT. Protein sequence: CASSPGNTEAFF.